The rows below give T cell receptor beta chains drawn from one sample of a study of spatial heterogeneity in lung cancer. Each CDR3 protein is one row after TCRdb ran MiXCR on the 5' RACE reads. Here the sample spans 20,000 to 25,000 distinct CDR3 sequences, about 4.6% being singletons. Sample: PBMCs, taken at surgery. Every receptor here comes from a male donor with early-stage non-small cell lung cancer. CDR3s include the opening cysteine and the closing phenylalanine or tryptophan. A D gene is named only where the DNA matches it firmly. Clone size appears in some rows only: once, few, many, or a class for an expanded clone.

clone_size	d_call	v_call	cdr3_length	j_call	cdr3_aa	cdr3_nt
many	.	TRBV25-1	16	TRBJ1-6	CASSEWEGTLNSPLHF	TGTGCCAGCAGTGAATGGGAAGGGACTCTCAATTCACCCCTCCACTTT
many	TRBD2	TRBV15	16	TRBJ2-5	CATSRDGAGVRETQYF	TGTGCCACCAGCAGAGATGGAGCGGGAGTGAGAGAGACCCAGTACTTC
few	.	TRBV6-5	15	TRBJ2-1	CASSYPPGASNEQFF	TGTGCCAGCAGTTACCCCCCCGGGGCGAGCAATGAGCAGTTCTTC
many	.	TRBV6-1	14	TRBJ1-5	CASSELAGNQPQHF	TGTGCCAGCAGTGAATTGGCAGGGAATCAGCCCCAGCATTTT
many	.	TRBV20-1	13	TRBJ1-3	CSATPGAGNTIYF	TGCAGTGCTACCCCCGGGGCTGGAAACACCATATATTTT
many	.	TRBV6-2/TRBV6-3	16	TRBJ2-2	CASSRKDVRVAGELFF	TGTGCCAGCAGTAGGAAGGACGTTCGTGTGGCCGGGGAGCTGTTTTTT
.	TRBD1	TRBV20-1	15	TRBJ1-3	CSARDDRGSGNTIYF	TGCAGTGCTAGAGATGACAGGGGATCTGGAAACACCATATATTTT
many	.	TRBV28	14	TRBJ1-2	CASSLSRVRYGYTF	TGTGCCAGCAGTTTATCCAGAGTACGGTATGGCTACACCTTC
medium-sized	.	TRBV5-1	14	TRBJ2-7	CASSLEGGAYEQYF	TGCGCCAGCAGCTTGGAGGGGGGTGCCTACGAGCAGTACTTC
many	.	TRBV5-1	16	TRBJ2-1	CASSLGSGVKSNEQFF	TGCGCCAGCAGCTTGGGATCGGGAGTAAAGTCGAATGAGCAGTTCTTC
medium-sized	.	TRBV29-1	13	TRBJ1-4	CSARGSANEKLFF	TGCAGCGCTCGAGGGTCAGCGAATGAAAAACTGTTTTTT
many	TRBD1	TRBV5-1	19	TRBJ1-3	CASSSNYFGTGASGNTIYF	TGCGCCAGCAGCTCCAACTATTTCGGGACAGGGGCCTCTGGAAACACCATATATTTT
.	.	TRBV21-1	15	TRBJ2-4	CASSRTWTSQNIQYF	TGTGCCAGCAGCAGGACCTGGACAAGCCAAAACATTCAGTACTTC
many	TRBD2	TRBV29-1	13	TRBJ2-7	CSVGTSGSYEQYF	TGCAGCGTGGGGACTAGCGGGAGCTACGAGCAGTACTTC
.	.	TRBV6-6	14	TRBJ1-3	CASSYEGSGNTIYF	TGTGCCAGCAGTTATGAGGGCTCTGGAAACACCATATATTTT
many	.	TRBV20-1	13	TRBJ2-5	CSARVQAQETQYF	TGCAGTGCTAGAGTACAAGCACAAGAGACCCAGTACTTC
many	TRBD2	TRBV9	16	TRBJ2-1	CASSVTGTSSYNEQFF	TGTGCCAGCAGCGTGACCGGGACTAGCTCCTACAATGAGCAGTTCTTC
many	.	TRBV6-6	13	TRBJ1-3	CASGMWAGNTIYF	TGTGCCAGTGGAATGTGGGCTGGAAACACCATATATTTT
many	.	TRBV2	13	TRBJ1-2	CASSGAVLNGYTF	TGTGCCAGCAGTGGGGCAGTGCTTAATGGCTACACCTTC
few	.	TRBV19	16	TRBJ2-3	CAKFHKGGRRTDTQYF	TGTGCCAAATTTCATAAAGGTGGAAGACGCACAGATACGCAGTATTTT
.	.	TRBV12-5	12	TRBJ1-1	CASGWGNTEAFF	TGTGCTAGTGGTTGGGGGAACACTGAAGCTTTCTTT
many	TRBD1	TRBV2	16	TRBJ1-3	CASSVGQGAAGNTIYF	TGTGCCAGCAGTGTGGGACAGGGGGCGGCTGGAAACACCATATATTTT
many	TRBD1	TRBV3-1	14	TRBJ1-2	CASSQADRDRGYTF	TGTGCCAGCAGCCAAGCGGACAGGGATCGGGGCTACACCTTC
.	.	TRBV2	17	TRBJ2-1	CASSNPRAPSVGDEQFF	TGTGCCAGCAGTAATCCTCGGGCACCTTCAGTAGGAGATGAGCAGTTCTTC
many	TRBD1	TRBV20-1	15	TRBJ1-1	CSARDLRGPDTEAFF	TGCAGTGCTAGAGATCTGAGGGGGCCGGACACTGAAGCTTTCTTT
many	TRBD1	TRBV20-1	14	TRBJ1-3	CSATDRGRGNTIYF	TGCAGTGCTACGGACAGGGGGCGTGGAAACACCATATATTTT
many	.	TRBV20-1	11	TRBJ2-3	CSPLGRDTQYF	TGCAGCCCCCTGGGACGTGATACGCAGTATTTT
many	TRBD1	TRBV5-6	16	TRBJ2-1	CASSRVDRGSYNEQFF	TGTGCCAGCAGCCGGGTAGACAGGGGATCCTACAATGAGCAGTTCTTC
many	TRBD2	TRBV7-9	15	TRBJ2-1	CASSSGLAVYNEQFF	TGTGCCAGCAGCTCCGGACTAGCGGTTTACAATGAGCAGTTCTTC
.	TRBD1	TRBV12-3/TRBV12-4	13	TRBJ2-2	CASRTGGTGELFF	TGTGCCAGCAGAACAGGGGGCACCGGGGAGCTGTTTTTT
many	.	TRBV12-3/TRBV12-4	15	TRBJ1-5	CASSSRDNRNQPQHF	TGTGCCAGCAGCTCCCGGGACAATCGAAATCAGCCCCAGCATTTT
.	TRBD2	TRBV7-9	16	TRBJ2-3	CASSLAMGTSVYTQYF	TGTGCCAGCAGCTTAGCGATGGGGACTAGCGTATATACGCAGTATTTT
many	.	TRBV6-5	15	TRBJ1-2	CASSYSRQANYGYTF	TGTGCCAGCAGTTACTCGAGGCAAGCTAACTATGGCTACACCTTC
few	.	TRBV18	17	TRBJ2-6	CASSPSGGPSGANVLTF	TGTGCCAGCTCACCAAGTGGCGGCCCCTCTGGGGCCAACGTCCTGACTTTC
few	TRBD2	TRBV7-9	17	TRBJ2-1	CASSLGGTSGHYNEQFF	TGTGCCAGCAGCTTAGGAGGGACTAGCGGTCACTACAATGAGCAGTTCTTC
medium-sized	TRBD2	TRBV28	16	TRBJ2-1	CASRPERLAGADEQFF	TGTGCCAGCAGACCCGAAAGACTAGCGGGAGCGGATGAGCAGTTCTTC
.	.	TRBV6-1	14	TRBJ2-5	CASSDRTPPETQYF	TGTGCCAGCAGTGACCGGACTCCCCCGGAGACCCAGTACTTC
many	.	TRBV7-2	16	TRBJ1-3	CASSRFPGSFGNTIYF	TGTGCCAGCAGTCGTTTTCCAGGGAGTTTTGGAAACACCATATATTTT
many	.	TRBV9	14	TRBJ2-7	CASSLESYSYEQYF	TGTGCCAGCAGCCTAGAAAGTTACTCCTACGAGCAGTACTTC
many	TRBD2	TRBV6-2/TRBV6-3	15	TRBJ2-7	CASLPGTSGSYEQYF	TGTGCCAGCTTGCCCGGGACTAGCGGGAGCTACGAGCAGTACTTC
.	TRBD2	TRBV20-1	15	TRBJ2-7	CSAREGLAGVYEQYF	TGCAGTGCTAGGGAGGGACTAGCGGGAGTCTACGAGCAGTACTTC
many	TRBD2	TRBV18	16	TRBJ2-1	CASSTVAGGLGNEQFF	TGTGCCAGCTCAACAGTAGCGGGAGGGCTCGGAAATGAGCAGTTCTTC
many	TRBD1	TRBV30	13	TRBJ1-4	CAFTGGQGEKLFF	TGTGCCTTCACAGGGGGACAGGGAGAAAAACTGTTTTTT
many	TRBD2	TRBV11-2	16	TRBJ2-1	CASSLELTSVYNEQFF	TGTGCCAGCAGCTTAGAGCTGACTAGCGTCTACAATGAGCAGTTCTTC
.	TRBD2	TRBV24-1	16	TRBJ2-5	CATSDWTSEIQETQYF	TGTGCCACCAGTGATTGGACTAGCGAGATTCAAGAGACCCAGTACTTC
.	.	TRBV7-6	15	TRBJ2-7	CASSLEVGSSYEQYF	TGTGCCAGCAGCTTAGAGGTGGGATCCTCCTACGAGCAGTACTTC
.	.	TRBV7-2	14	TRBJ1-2	CASSKQGRGNGYTF	TGTGCCAGCAGCAAACAGGGCAGGGGTAATGGCTACACCTTC
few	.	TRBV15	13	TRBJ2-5	CVTSKRYQETQYF	TGTGTCACCTCAAAGAGGTACCAAGAGACCCAGTACTTC